Listed here is a single T cell receptor (beta chain). CDR1 is LNHDA and CDR2 is SQIVND in the germline V gene (reference sequence). V lost 0 bases, J lost 4 bases, and 15 bases lay in between. This CDR3 region has 16 residues. The data were obtained in a study of blood T cell repertoires in COVID-19. Under the authors' procedure: Amplification of reference gene primers was used by the study to estimate nucleated cell counts. The table came from immunoSEQ multiplex PCR; TCRdb's copy has only in-frame clones and leaves some out. That table supplies the V and J calls and clone size; D and trimming were determined from the DNA. The data hold 25,000 to 35,000 clones, with more than 75% observed a single time.

This TCR was recovered from an older man with active or convalescent COVID-19. Sequencing was carried out using peripheral blood. This chain links TRBV19 with TRBJ2-5; D is perhaps TRBD1 (8 bases). The CDR3 reads CASSIETGGGRETQYF. The CDR3 nucleotides are TGTGCCAGTAGTATAGAAACAGGGGGAGGGCGAGAGACCCAGTACTTC.